The clone carrying this TCR beta chain was seen at least ten times. The data originate from a study of human T cells and chemical hapten exposure. CDR3 length: 17 residues. Germline CDR1 reads DFQATT; CDR2 reads SNEGSKA (reference sequence). Trimming cost V 2 bases and J 7 bases, with 26 bases left between them. Unique molecular identifiers were affixed to discrete cDNA molecules within the library. TCRdb itself ran the reads through MiXCR, one entry per CDR3 protein. The sample lists about 120,000 distinct CDR3 sequences, approximately 9% occurring once. The study extracted total RNA from unfractionated whole blood.

Sequences were obtained from whole blood. The receptor's source is a human donor in good health. Some clones in this sample may be carry-over from other donors' samples. The rearrangement joins TRBV20-1 to TRBJ1-2, with a possible D match to TRBD1 (5 bases). The CDR3: CSARSEGFGADVFGYTF. CDR3 nucleotides: TGCAGTGCTAGATCGGAAGGGTTTGGGGCAGACGTGTTTGGCTACACCTTC.